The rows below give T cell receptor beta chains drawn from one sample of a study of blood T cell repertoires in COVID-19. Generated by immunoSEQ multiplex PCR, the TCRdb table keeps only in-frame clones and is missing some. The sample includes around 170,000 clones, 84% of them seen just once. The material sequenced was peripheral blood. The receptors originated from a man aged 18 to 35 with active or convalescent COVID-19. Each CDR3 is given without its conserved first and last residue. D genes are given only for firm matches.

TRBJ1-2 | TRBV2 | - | ASQQATNYGYT
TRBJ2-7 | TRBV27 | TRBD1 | ASSSRGTGVWEQY
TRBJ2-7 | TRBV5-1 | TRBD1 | ASADRLTYEQY
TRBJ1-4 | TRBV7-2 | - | ASSLGTALNEKLF
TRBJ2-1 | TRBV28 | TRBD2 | ASSGLGRGGRGNEQF
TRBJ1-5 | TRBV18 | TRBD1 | ASSSDRVGQPQH
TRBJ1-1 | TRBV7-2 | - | ASSQSQGSLTEAF
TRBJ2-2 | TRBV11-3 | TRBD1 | ASSRFGQGGTGELF
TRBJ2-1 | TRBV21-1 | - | ASSKMDSYFNEQF
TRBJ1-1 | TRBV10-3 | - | ATNTGNTEAF
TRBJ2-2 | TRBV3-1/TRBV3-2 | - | ASSPQGGKAGELF
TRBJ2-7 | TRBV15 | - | ATSGRLGGSSYEQY
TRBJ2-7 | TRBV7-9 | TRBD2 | ASSLGGSGVGEQY
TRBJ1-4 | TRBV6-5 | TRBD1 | ASTTLGQGEKLF
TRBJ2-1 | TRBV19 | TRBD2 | ASSKLAGASSYNEQF
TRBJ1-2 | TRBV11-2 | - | ASSLQGDYGYT
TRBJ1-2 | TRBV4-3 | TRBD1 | ASSQDRSVGTGIYGYT